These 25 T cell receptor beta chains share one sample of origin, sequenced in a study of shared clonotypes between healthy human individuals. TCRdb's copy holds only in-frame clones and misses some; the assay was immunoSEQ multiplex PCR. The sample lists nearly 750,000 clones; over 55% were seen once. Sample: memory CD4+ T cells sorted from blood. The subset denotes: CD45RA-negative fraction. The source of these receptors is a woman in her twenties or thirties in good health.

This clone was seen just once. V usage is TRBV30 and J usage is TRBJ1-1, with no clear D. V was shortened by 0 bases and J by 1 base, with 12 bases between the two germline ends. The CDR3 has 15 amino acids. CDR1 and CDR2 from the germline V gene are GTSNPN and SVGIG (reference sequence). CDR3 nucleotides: TGTGCCTGGAGTGTAGGAGGCGGTGGGAACACTGAAGCTTTCTTT. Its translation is CAWSVGGGGNTEAFF.

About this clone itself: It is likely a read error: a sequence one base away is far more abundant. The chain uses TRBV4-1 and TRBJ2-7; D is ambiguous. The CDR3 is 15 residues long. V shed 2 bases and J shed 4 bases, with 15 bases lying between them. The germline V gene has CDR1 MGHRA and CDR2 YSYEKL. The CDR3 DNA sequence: TGCGCCAGCAGCCAACCTACGGAGACCAATTACGAGCAGTACTTC. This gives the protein CASSQPTETNYEQYF.

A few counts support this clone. The CDR3 sequence is CASSQNGGETQYF. CDR3 sequence (DNA): TGTGCCAGCAGCCAAAATGGTGGGGAGACCCAGTACTTC. The genes are TRBV11-2 and TRBJ2-5; no definite D call. This CDR3 has 13 residues. Germline-derived CDR1 and CDR2 are SGHAT and FQNNGV. V lost 5 bases and J lost 5, with 12 bases in between.

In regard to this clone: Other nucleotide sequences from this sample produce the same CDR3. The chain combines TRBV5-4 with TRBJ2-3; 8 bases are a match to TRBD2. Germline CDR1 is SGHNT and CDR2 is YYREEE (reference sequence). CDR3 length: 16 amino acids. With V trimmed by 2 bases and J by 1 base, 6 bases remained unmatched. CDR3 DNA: TGTGCCAGCAGCTTTGGAGCGGGAGTGGGCACAGATACGCAGTATTTT. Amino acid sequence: CASSFGAGVGTDTQYF.

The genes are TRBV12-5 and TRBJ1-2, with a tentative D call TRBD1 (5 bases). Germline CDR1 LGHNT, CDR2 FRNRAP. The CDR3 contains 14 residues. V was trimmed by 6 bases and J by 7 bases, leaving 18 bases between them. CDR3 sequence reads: CASGGPHTRGGYTF. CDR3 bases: TGTGCTAGTGGGGGGCCCCACACCCGCGGTGGCTACACCTTC.

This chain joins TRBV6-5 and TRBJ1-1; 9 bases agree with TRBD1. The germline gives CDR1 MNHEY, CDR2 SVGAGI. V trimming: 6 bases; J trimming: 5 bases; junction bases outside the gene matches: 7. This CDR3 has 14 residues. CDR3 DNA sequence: TGTGCCAGCAGCTGGGACAGGGCTAGTACTGAAGCTTTCTTT. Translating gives CASSWDRASTEAFF.

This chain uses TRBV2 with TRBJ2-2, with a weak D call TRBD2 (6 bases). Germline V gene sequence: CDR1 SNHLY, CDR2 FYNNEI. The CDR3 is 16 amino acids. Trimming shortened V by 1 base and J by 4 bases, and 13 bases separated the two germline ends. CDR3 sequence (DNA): TGTGCCAGCAGTGAAGTTTCCGGGAGCCTCACCGGGGAGCTGTTTTTT. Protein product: CASSEVSGSLTGELFF.

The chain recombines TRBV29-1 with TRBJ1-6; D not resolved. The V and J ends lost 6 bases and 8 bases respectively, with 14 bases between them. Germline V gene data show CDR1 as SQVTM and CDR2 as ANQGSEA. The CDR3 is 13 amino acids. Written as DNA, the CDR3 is TGCAGCGTCCAAAGAGATTTGCATTCACCCCTCCACTTT. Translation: CSVQRDLHSPLHF.

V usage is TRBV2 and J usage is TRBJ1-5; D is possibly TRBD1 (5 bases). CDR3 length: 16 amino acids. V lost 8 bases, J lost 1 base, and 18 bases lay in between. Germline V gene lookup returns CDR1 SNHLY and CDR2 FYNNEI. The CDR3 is CASQKSAGLSNQPQHF. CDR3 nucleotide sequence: TGTGCCAGCCAAAAATCCGCAGGGTTAAGCAATCAGCCCCAGCATTTT. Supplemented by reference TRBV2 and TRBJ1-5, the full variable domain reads EPEVTQTPSHQVTQMGQEVILRCVPISNHLYFYWYRQILGQKVEFLVSFYNNEISEKSEIFDDQFSVERPDGSNFTLKIRSTKLEDSAMYFCASQKSAGLSNQPQHFGDGTRLSIL.

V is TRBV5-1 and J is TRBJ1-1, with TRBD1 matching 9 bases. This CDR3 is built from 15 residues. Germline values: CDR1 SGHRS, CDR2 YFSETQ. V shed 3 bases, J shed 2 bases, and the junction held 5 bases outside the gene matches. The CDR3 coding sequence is TGCGCCAGCAGCTGGGGGGACAGGGATAACACTGAAGCTTTCTTT. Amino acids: CASSWGDRDNTEAFF.

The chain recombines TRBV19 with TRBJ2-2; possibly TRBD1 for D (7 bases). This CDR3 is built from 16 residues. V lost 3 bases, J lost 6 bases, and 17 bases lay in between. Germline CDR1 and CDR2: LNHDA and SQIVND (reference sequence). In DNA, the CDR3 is TGTGCCAGTAGTATTGAAGGCGCAGGGGGGCCCGGGGAGCTGTTTTTT. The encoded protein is CASSIEGAGGPGELFF.

The CDR3 here is CASSSGQGETQYF. CDR3 nucleotide sequence: TGTGCCAGCAGCTCCGGACAGGGGGAGACCCAGTACTTC. V and J are TRBV7-2 and TRBJ2-5, with 9 bases matching TRBD1. After removal of 4 bases from V and 5 bases from J, the junction contained 2 bases not matched to a gene. Germline V gene lookup returns CDR1 SGHTA and CDR2 FQGNSA. The length of the CDR3 is 13 residues.

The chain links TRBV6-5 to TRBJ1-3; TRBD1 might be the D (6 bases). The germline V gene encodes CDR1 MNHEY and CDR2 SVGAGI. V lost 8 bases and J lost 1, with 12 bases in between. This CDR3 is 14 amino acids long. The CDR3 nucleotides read TGTGCCAGCCAACAGACAGGATCTGGAAACACCATATATTTT. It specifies CASQQTGSGNTIYF.

CDR3 sequence: CASSLQQGSSYEQYF. Here the CDR3 DNA reads TGTGCCAGCAGCTTACAACAGGGGTCCTCCTACGAGCAGTACTTC. The V gene is TRBV11-2, the J gene TRBJ2-7; 7 bases fit TRBD1. The CDR3 consists of 15 residues. Germline V gene lookup returns CDR1 SGHAT and CDR2 FQNNGV. V lost 2 bases and J lost 0; bases outside the gene matches: 4.

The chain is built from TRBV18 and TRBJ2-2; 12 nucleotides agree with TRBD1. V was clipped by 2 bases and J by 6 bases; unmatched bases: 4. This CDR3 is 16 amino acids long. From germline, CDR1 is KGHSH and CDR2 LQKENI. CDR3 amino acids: CASSPTGTGGSGELFF. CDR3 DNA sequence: TGTGCCAGCTCACCAACGGGGACAGGGGGCTCCGGGGAGCTGTTTTTT.

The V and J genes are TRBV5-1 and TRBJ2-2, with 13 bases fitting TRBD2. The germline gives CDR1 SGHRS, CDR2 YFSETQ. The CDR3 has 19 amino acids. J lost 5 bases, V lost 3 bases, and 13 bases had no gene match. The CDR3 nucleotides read TGCGCCAGCAGCTCCGGCTTACTAGCGGGAGGGCCGGGGACCGGGGAGCTGTTTTTT. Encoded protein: CASSSGLLAGGPGTGELFF.

CDR3 in amino acids: CASSRRAGGAYGYTF. The CDR3 region has the DNA TGTGCCAGCAGCAGGAGAGCAGGGGGCGCCTATGGCTACACCTTC. J is TRBJ1-2 and V is TRBV7-9; 8 bases match TRBD1. This CDR3 has 15 amino acids. Germline V lookup: CDR1 SEHNR, CDR2 FQNEAQ (reference sequence). The J segment lost 4 bases and the V segment lost 5 bases, leaving 9 bases of the junction unmatched.

DNA for the CDR3: TGTGCCAGCAGTTTGCGAGGAGGGCGACAGACAAGCTCCTACAATGAGCAGTTCTTC. Translating it yields CASSLRGGRQTSSYNEQFF. This rearrangement joins TRBV27 to TRBJ2-1; a possible D gene is TRBD2 (6 bases). The CDR3 is 19 amino acids. With 3 bases removed from V and 0 bases from J, the gap between germline ends came to 21 bases. The germline V gene encodes CDR1 MNHEY and CDR2 SMNVEV (reference sequence).

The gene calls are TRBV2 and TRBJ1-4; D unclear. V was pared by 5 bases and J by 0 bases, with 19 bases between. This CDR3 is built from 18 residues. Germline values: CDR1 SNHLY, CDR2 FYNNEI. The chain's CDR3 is CASSNTRWTDATNEKLFF. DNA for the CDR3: TGTGCCAGCAGTAACACCCGTTGGACCGACGCAACTAATGAAAAACTGTTTTTT.

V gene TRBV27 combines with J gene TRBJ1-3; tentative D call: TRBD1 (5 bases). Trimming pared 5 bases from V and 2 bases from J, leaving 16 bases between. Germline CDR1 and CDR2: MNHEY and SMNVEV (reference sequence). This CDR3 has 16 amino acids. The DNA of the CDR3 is TGTGCCAGCAGTCCACCCGGGACGTTGGCTGGAAACACCATATATTTT. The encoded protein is CASSPPGTLAGNTIYF.

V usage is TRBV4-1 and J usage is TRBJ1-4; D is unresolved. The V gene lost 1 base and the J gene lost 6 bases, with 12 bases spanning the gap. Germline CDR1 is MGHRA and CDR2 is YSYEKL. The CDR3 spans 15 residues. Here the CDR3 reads CASSQVPNGHEKLFF. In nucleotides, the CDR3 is TGCGCCAGCAGCCAAGTTCCTAACGGGCATGAAAAACTGTTTTTT.

The CDR3 region is CSVEDPRLRGYGYTF. Here the CDR3 DNA reads TGCAGCGTTGAAGATCCCCGACTCCGAGGGTATGGCTACACCTTC. The J gene is TRBJ1-2, the V gene TRBV29-1; no definite D call. Trimming shortened V by 0 bases and J by 5 bases, and 16 bases separated the two germline ends. Germline V CDR1 and CDR2: SQVTM, ANQGSEA. This CDR3 is built from 15 residues.

As DNA, the CDR3 is TGTGCCAGCAGCCCTAGGGGTAATAGGGATGAGCAGTTCTTC. Its protein is CASSPRGNRDEQFF. The J gene is TRBJ2-1, the V gene TRBV11-2; TRBD1 is a possible D gene (5 bases). Trimming shortened V by 5 bases and J by 8 bases, and 16 bases separated the two germline ends. Per germline, CDR1 SGHAT and CDR2 FQNNGV. The CDR3 covers 14 residues. The full variable domain, with the rest looked up from reference TRBV11-2 and TRBJ2-1, is EAGVAQSPRYKIIEKRQSVAFWCNPISGHATLYWYQQILGQGPKLLIQFQNNGVVDDSQLPKDRFSAERLKGVDSTLKIQPAKLEDSAVYLCASSPRGNRDEQFFGPGTRLTVL.

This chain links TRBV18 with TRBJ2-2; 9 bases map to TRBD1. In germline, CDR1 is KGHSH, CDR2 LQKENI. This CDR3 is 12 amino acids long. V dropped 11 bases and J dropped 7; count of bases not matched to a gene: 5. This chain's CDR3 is CASQGAIGELFF. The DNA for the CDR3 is TGTGCCTCACAGGGGGCGATCGGGGAGCTGTTTTTT.

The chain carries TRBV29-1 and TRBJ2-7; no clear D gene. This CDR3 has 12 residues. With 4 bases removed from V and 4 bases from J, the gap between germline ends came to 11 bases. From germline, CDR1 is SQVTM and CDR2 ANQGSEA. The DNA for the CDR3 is TGCAGCGTTGTAGGACGGGTGTACGAGCAGTACTTC. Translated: CSVVGRVYEQYF.